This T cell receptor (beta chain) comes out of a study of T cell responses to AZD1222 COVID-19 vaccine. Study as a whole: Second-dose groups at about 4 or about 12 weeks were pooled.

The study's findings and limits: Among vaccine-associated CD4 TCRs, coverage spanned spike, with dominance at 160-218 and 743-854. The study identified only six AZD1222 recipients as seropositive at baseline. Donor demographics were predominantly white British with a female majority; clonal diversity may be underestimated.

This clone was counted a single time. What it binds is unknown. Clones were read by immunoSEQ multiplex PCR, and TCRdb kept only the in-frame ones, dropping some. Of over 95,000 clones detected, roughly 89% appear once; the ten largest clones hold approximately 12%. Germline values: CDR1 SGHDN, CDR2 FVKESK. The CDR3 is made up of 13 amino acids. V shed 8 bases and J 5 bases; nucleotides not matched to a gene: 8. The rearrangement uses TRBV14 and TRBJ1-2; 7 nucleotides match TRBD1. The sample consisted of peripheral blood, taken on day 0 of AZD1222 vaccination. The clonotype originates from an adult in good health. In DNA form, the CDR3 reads TGTGCCAGCTCCAGGGACAGTGGATATGGCTACACCTTC. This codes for CASSRDSGYGYTF.